In its sample, the clone carrying this T cell receptor beta chain is medium-sized. Using approximately 16 ng of total RNA, TCR libraries were made with the QIAseq Immune Repertoire TCR panel. TCRdb reprocessed the reads with MiXCR, giving one entry per CDR3 protein. The sample records nearly 500 distinct CDR3 sequences, 9.5% to 12% being singletons. The V and J ends lost 7 bases and 3 bases respectively, with 15 bases between them. The germline CDR1 and CDR2 sequences are MNHEY and SMNVEV (reference sequence). The CDR3 is 15 amino acids. This entry comes from a study of circulating CD8 cells and anti-PD-1 response in melanoma. About the study: Non-responders showed stable or progressive disease; responders showed complete or partial response.

Live CD3+CD8+TCRalphabeta+ cells were sorted into four subsets by PD-1 and/or TIGIT. The TCR originated in a human donor with melanoma. The chain joins TRBV27 to TRBJ2-2; D might be TRBD1 (5 bases). Specimen: CD8+ T cells from PBMCs, collected at baseline or after one month of anti-PD-1 therapy (not recorded which). In DNA, the CDR3 is TGTGCCAGCACCCGGTCAGGGCTTTACACCGGGGAGCTGTTTTTT. It specifies CASTRSGLYTGELFF.